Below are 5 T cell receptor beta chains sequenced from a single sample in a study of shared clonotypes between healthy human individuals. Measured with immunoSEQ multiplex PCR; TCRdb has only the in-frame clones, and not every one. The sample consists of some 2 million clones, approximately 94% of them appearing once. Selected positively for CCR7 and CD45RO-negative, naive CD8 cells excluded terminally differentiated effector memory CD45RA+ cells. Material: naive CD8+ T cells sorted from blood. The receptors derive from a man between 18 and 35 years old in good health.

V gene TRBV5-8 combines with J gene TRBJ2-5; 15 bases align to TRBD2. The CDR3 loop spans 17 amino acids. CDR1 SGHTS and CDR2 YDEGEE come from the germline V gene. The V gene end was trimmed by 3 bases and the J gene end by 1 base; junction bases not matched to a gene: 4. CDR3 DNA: TGTGCCAGCAGCTCTGGGACTAGCGGGGGGTCCCAAGAGACCCAGTACTTC. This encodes CASSSGTSGGSQETQYF.

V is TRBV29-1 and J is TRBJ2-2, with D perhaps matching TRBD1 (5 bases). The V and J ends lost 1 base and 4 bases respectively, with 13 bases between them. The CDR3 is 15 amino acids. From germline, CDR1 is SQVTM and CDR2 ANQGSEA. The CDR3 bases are TGCAGCGTTGAAGTCGGTCAGGGTTTCACCGGGGAGCTGTTTTTT. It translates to CSVEVGQGFTGELFF.

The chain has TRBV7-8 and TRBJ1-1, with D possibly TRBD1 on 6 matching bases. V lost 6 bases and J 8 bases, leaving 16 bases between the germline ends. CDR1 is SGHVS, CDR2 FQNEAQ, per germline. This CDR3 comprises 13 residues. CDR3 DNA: TGTGCCAGCAGATTGATGACCGGGACAGAAGCTTTCTTT. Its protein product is CASRLMTGTEAFF.

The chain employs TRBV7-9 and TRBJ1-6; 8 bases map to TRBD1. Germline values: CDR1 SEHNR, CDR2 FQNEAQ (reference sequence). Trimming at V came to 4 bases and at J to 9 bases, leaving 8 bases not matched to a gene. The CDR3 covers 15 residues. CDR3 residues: CASSSDREPASPLHF. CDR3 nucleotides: TGTGCCAGCAGCTCGGACAGGGAGCCGGCTTCACCCCTCCACTTT.

CDR3 protein: CASSLSPGTTYTF. The CDR3 DNA reads as TGTGCCAGCAGTTTATCCCCAGGTACAACCTACACCTTC. The chain combines TRBV27 with TRBJ1-2; D gene ambiguous. Trimming pared 0 bases from V and 10 bases from J, leaving 12 bases between. This CDR3 has 13 residues. Germline V CDR1 and CDR2: MNHEY, SMNVEV (reference sequence).